These T cell receptor beta chains were read from a single sample in a study of blood T cells in healthy people across ages. TCRdb analysed the 5' RACE reads with MiXCR anew, one entry per CDR3 protein. The sample gives over 500,000 distinct CDR3 sequences, 52% of which show up once; about 14% is in the top ten. The specimen was blood. These receptors all come from a woman older than 75 in good health. CDR3s include the opening cysteine and the closing phenylalanine or tryptophan. Fields, in order: D gene, V gene, J gene, clone size, CDR3 DNA, CDR3 protein. The D gene is left open where the match is weak. For some rows the clone size is stated as once, few or many, or as a class when expanded; others skip it.

D: TRBD2; V: TRBV12-3/TRBV12-4; J: TRBJ2-3; size: .; DNA: TGTGCCAGCAGCTTCATAGCGGGCTTAGATACGCAGTATTTT; CDR3: CASSFIAGLDTQYF
D: TRBD1; V: TRBV28; J: TRBJ1-5; size: many; DNA: TGTGCCAGCAGCCCCCAAGGGGGCAACAATCAGCCCCAGCATTTT; CDR3: CASSPQGGNNQPQHF
D: .; V: TRBV7-3; J: TRBJ2-2; size: few; DNA: TGTGCCAGCAGCTTTGACACCACCGGGGAGCTGTTTTTT; CDR3: CASSFDTTGELFF
D: .; V: TRBV12-3/TRBV12-4; J: TRBJ1-5; size: few; DNA: TGTGCCAGCACTTTCAGGGGTCCTGGCCTTCAGCCCCAGCATTTT; CDR3: CASTFRGPGLQPQHF
D: TRBD2; V: TRBV5-6; J: TRBJ2-1; size: few; DNA: TGTGCCAGCAGCCTAGCGGGGCCTCCCTACAATGAGCAGTTCTTC; CDR3: CASSLAGPPYNEQFF
D: TRBD2; V: TRBV12-3/TRBV12-4; J: TRBJ2-7; size: many; DNA: TGTGCCAGCAGTTTATCGGGGGGTCGCGAGCAGTACTTC; CDR3: CASSLSGGREQYF
D: .; V: TRBV20-1; J: TRBJ2-7; size: .; DNA: TGCAGTGCGTGGAACGGAGGGCTATACGAGCAGTACTTC; CDR3: CSAWNGGLYEQYF
D: .; V: TRBV14; J: TRBJ1-4; size: .; DNA: TGTGCCAGCAGCCAAGCCCGGGGGAATGAAAAACTGTTTTTT; CDR3: CASSQARGNEKLFF
D: TRBD2; V: TRBV29-1; J: TRBJ2-1; size: .; DNA: TGCAGCGTCGTTGGGACTAGCGGGAGAACGGTGCAGTTCTTC; CDR3: CSVVGTSGRTVQFF
D: .; V: TRBV2; J: TRBJ2-5; size: .; DNA: TGTGCCAGCAGTCCTGGACTCCCGGAGACCCAGTACTTC; CDR3: CASSPGLPETQYF
D: TRBD2; V: TRBV7-2; J: TRBJ2-1; size: few; DNA: TGTGCCAGCAGCTTAGCTCCTAGCGGGGGCTATGAGCAGTTCTTC; CDR3: CASSLAPSGGYEQFF
D: .; V: TRBV20-1; J: TRBJ1-2; size: .; DNA: TGCAGTGCCAAAAATCCCGGAGATGGCTACACCTTC; CDR3: CSAKNPGDGYTF
D: TRBD1; V: TRBV5-1; J: TRBJ2-2; size: once; DNA: TGCGCCAGCAGCCTTGGGACAGGAGTTCACACCGGGGAGCTGTTTTTT; CDR3: CASSLGTGVHTGELFF
D: TRBD1; V: TRBV27; J: TRBJ2-7; size: few; DNA: TGTGCCAGCAGCGGGACAGGGGGCTTCACTAGCGGTCTCTACGAGCAGTACTTC; CDR3: CASSGTGGFTSGLYEQYF